This TCR beta chain emerged from a study of blood T cell repertoires in COVID-19. As for the study in general: Sample material is recorded as cDNA or gDNA derived from T cells, B-cell-depleted T cells, or PBMCs.

This clone has at least ten counts. As processed by the authors: It was from reference gene primer amplification that nucleated cell counts were estimated. Sequencing was performed with immunoSEQ multiplex PCR; in TCRdb, only in-frame clones are kept and a portion is missing. V and J calls and clone size are given by that table; D and trimming were obtained from the DNA. Among fewer than 120,000 clones, about 80% were seen once, and the ten largest hold more than 15%. Germline V gene data show CDR1 as SEHNR and CDR2 as FQNEAQ (reference sequence). J gave up 5 bases and V 5 bases, and 5 bases lay outside the gene matches. This CDR3 has 13 amino acids.

V and J are TRBV7-9 and TRBJ2-5, with 7 bases matching TRBD2. The sample was peripheral blood. This sequence was found in a woman older than 75 with active or convalescent COVID-19. The CDR3 loop reads CASSGLVIETQYF. CDR3 nucleotide sequence: TGTGCCAGCAGCGGACTAGTTATTGAGACCCAGTACTTC.